One sample yielded the 8 T cell receptor beta chains listed below, sequenced in a study of shared clonotypes between healthy human individuals. Using immunoSEQ multiplex PCR, the repertoire was profiled, and TCRdb retains in-frame clones only, with some absent. The sample records a few hundred thousand clones, approximately 65% being singletons. Sequencing input: memory CD4+ T cells sorted from blood. The subset was: CD45RA-negative fraction. All receptors derive from a man aged 25 to 45 in good health.

CDR3 coding DNA: TGCGCCAGCATTGACAGGGGGGGCCACAATGAGCAGTTCTTC. Translated, it gives CASIDRGGHNEQFF. This rearrangement joins TRBV5-1 to TRBJ2-1, with TRBD1 identical over 9 bases. With 6 bases clipped from V and 5 bases from J, the junction kept 6 bases outside the gene matches. Germline CDR1 is SGHRS and CDR2 is YFSETQ. The CDR3 sequence is 14 residues long. Using reference TRBV5-1 and TRBJ2-1 for the parts outside the CDR3, the full variable domain is KAGVTQTPRYLIKTRGQQVTLSCSPISGHRSVSWYQQTPGQGLQFLFEYFSETQRNKGNFPGRFSGRQFSNSRSEMNVSTLELGDSALYLCASIDRGGHNEQFFGPGTRLTVL.

This rearrangement joins TRBV13 to TRBJ1-4; a possible D gene is TRBD1 (6 bases). Germline V gene lookup returns CDR1 PRHDT and CDR2 FYEKMQ (reference sequence). Deletions cut 6 bases from V and 3 bases from J, with 14 bases between. The CDR3 runs 15 residues. The CDR3 bases are TGTGCCAGCAGGACCTCAGGGGTGGCTAATGAAAAACTGTTTTTT. Translated: CASRTSGVANEKLFF.

This rearrangement joins TRBV4-3 to TRBJ1-2; D call uncertain. V lost 1 base, J lost 2 bases, and 2 bases lay in between. Germline-derived CDR1 and CDR2 are LGHNA and YSLEER. This CDR3 is 12 amino acids long. CDR3 loop: CASSQGNYGYTF. The CDR3 DNA sequence: TGCGCCAGCAGCCAAGGGAACTATGGCTACACCTTC.

This clone was observed a few times. This chain connects TRBV27 to TRBJ1-1; D is possibly TRBD1 (6 bases). Trimming took 7 bases from V and 4 from J, leaving 10 bases between them. CDR1 and CDR2 from the germline V gene are MNHEY and SMNVEV (reference sequence). CDR3 size: 12 residues. The CDR3 region is CASTEGGTEAFF. The CDR3 bases are TGTGCCAGCACTGAAGGGGGCACTGAAGCTTTCTTT.

The chain employs TRBV4-1 and TRBJ2-7; 9 bases fit TRBD1. The germline gives CDR1 MGHRA, CDR2 YSYEKL. V trimming: 3 bases; J trimming: 3 bases; junction bases outside the gene matches: 6. The length of the CDR3 is 15 residues. The DNA for the CDR3 is TGCGCCAGCAGCCACCCCGGACAGGGGATCTACGAGCAGTACTTC. Protein: CASSHPGQGIYEQYF.

The V call is TRBV9, the J call TRBJ2-7, with D hard to call. CDR1 and CDR2 (germline): SGDLS, YYNGEE. With 0 bases removed from V and 2 bases from J, the gap between germline ends came to 9 bases. This CDR3 is 14 amino acids long. The CDR3 DNA sequence: TGTGCCAGCAGCGTAGCCATTCAGCCCTACGAGCAGTACTTC. Translating gives CASSVAIQPYEQYF.

The V and J genes are TRBV7-2 and TRBJ1-2, with D maybe TRBD1 (6 bases). The CDR3 consists of 13 residues. Deletions cut 2 bases from V and 7 bases from J, with 11 bases between. Per the germline V gene, CDR1 is SGHTA and CDR2 is FQGNSA. In nucleotides, the CDR3 is TGTGCCAGCAGCTTATCCAGGGGCTCTGGCTACACCTTC. Translation: CASSLSRGSGYTF.

The rearrangement uses TRBV11-2 and TRBJ1-4, with D possibly being TRBD1 (6 bases). Deletions cut 5 bases from V and 8 bases from J, with 21 bases between. The CDR3 totals 16 residues. The germline gives CDR1 SGHAT, CDR2 FQNNGV. The CDR3, as DNA: TGTGCCAGCAGCCCCGGTGGGGCAGGGGCCTACGAAAAACTGTTTTTT. Its protein product is CASSPGGAGAYEKLFF. The full variable domain, rest sourced from reference TRBV11-2 and TRBJ1-4, is EAGVAQSPRYKIIEKRQSVAFWCNPISGHATLYWYQQILGQGPKLLIQFQNNGVVDDSQLPKDRFSAERLKGVDSTLKIQPAKLEDSAVYLCASSPGGAGAYEKLFFGSGTQLSVL.